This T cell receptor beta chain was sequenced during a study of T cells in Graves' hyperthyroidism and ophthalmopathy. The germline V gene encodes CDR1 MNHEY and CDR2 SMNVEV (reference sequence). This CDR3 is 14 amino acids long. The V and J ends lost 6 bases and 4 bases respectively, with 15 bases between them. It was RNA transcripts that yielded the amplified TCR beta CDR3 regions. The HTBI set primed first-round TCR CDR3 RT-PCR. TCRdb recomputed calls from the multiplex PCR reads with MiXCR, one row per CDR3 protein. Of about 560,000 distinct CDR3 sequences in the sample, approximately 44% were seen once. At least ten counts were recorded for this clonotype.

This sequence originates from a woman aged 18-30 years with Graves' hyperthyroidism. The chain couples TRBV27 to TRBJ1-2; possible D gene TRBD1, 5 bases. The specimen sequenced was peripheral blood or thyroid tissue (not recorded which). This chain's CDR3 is CASSGHSRGYGYTF. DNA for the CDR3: TGTGCCAGCAGCGGACACTCACGCGGCTATGGCTACACCTTC.